The 30 T cell receptor beta chains reported below all come from one sample, sequenced in a study of T cell changes during pregnancy in multiple sclerosis. The data were produced by immunoSEQ multiplex PCR, yet TCRdb's version contains in-frame clones alone and is incomplete. Found here are over 9,000 clones, 75% to 90% of them singletons; the top ten hold about 11%. The sample in question was CD8+ T cells from peripheral blood mononuclear cells, obtained after pregnancy. The receptors stem from a female donor in good health, enrolled as a control in a pregnancy study.

J is TRBJ2-1 and V is TRBV27, with TRBD2 matching 11 bases. The ends lost 5 bases at V and 7 bases at J; junction bases unmatched: 7. The CDR3 has 15 residues. CDR1 is MNHEY and CDR2 is SMNVEV in the germline V gene (reference sequence). The CDR3 DNA reads as TGTGCCAGCAGTCTCGGGACTAGCGGAAATAATGAGCAGTTCTTC. Its protein product is CASSLGTSGNNEQFF.

This sequence joins TRBV7-9 and TRBJ2-1, with D maybe TRBD1 (7 bases). V gave up 7 bases and J gave up 10 bases, with 26 bases separating them. This CDR3 is built from 16 residues. CDR1 is SEHNR, CDR2 FQNEAQ, per germline (reference sequence). In DNA form, the CDR3 reads TGTGCCAGCATCCGCCCGAGGGGGCCTGGCGGGGTAGAGCAGTTCTTC. This encodes CASIRPRGPGGVEQFF. Using reference TRBV7-9 and TRBJ2-1 for the parts outside the CDR3, the full variable domain is DTGVSQNPRHKITKRGQNVTFRCDPISEHNRLYWYRQTLGQGPEFLTYFQNEAQLEKSRLLSDRFSAERPKGSFSTLEIQRTEQGDSAMYLCASIRPRGPGGVEQFFGPGTRLTVL.

In regard to this clone: Other DNA sequences in the sample encode the same CDR3. V and J are TRBV6-5 and TRBJ2-7; TRBD1 matches at 10 bases. V shed 5 bases and J 3 bases; nucleotides not matched to a gene: 4. The CDR3 loop spans 14 amino acids. Germline V gives CDR1 MNHEY, CDR2 SVGAGI. The CDR3 DNA is TGTGCCAGCAGTCCGGGACAGGGGAGCTACGAGCAGTACTTC. Translated: CASSPGQGSYEQYF.

This chain joins TRBV6-6 and TRBJ1-4; D might be TRBD1 (5 bases). V shed 4 bases and J shed 7 bases, with 13 bases lying between them. The CDR3 covers 14 residues. The V gene's germline CDR1 is MNHNY and CDR2 SVGAGI (reference sequence). In DNA, the CDR3 is TGTGCCAGCAGTTCGACAGCTAGGCGTGAAAAACTGTTTTTT. Protein sequence: CASSSTARREKLFF.

This clone has a handful of counts. The chain uses TRBV29-1 and TRBJ1-3, with D possibly being TRBD1 (6 bases). The CDR3 extends over 17 amino acids. The germline V gene encodes CDR1 SQVTM and CDR2 ANQGSEA. The germline V and J ends were trimmed by 0 bases and 0 bases, with 15 bases remaining between them. The CDR3 here is CSVEDPRGIFSGNTIYF. DNA for the CDR3: TGCAGCGTTGAAGATCCCAGGGGAATCTTCTCTGGAAACACCATATATTTT.

This clone was seen just once. For the CDR3, the DNA is TGTGCCAGCCGAGGTTATCCGAGGAACACTGAAGCTTTCTTT. This translates into CASRGYPRNTEAFF. This chain uses TRBV2 with TRBJ1-1; D ambiguous. V lost 8 bases and J 1 base, leaving 14 bases between the germline ends. CDR1 and CDR2 (germline): SNHLY, FYNNEI. This CDR3 spans 14 amino acids.

V is TRBV19 and J is TRBJ2-7; D might be TRBD2 (5 bases). The CDR3 spans 15 residues. The ends were cut back, 1 base at V and 0 bases at J, with 10 bases in the middle. The germline CDR1 and CDR2 sequences are LNHDA and SQIVND (reference sequence). The CDR3 DNA reads as TGTGCCAGTAGTATAGGGACTCAGCCCTCCTACGAGCAGTACTTC. Translation gives CASSIGTQPSYEQYF. Full variable domain (missing parts from reference TRBV19 and TRBJ2-7): DGGITQSPKYLFRKEGQNVTLSCEQNLNHDAMYWYRQDPGQGLRLIYYSQIVNDFQKGDIAEGYSVSREKKESFPLTVTSAQKNPTAFYLCASSIGTQPSYEQYFGPGTRLTVT.

The chain uses TRBV19 and TRBJ2-5; 9 nucleotides align to TRBD1. The CDR3 contains 13 residues. Germline values: CDR1 LNHDA, CDR2 SQIVND (reference sequence). Losses at the gene ends were 9 bases for V and 0 bases for J; bases not matched to a gene: 2. CDR3 region: CASGDRDQETQYF. As DNA, the CDR3 is TGTGCCAGCGGGGACAGGGACCAAGAGACCCAGTACTTC.

The J gene is TRBJ1-1, the V gene TRBV2; tentatively, D is TRBD1 (5 bases). CDR3 length equals 12 residues. The V gene lost 2 bases and the J gene lost 11 bases, with 12 bases spanning the gap. Germline V CDR1 and CDR2: SNHLY, FYNNEI. The CDR3 protein is CASSETLRGAFF. The CDR3, as DNA: TGTGCCAGCAGTGAAACCTTACGGGGGGCTTTCTTT.

This clone showed up just a few times. J is TRBJ1-1 and V is TRBV6-5; D remains ambiguous. The ends were cut back, 0 bases at V and 0 bases at J, with 8 bases in the middle. CDR1 and CDR2 (germline): MNHEY, SVGAGI. This CDR3 has 15 amino acids. The CDR3, as DNA: TGTGCCAGCAGTTACTCTTCCAGGATGAACACTGAAGCTTTCTTT. This translates into CASSYSSRMNTEAFF.

This clone was picked up a small number of times. The chain joins TRBV18 to TRBJ2-5; D is undetermined. The CDR3 has 16 residues. Per germline, CDR1 KGHSH and CDR2 LQKENI. V lost 3 bases, J lost 5 bases, and 19 bases lay in between. The CDR3 protein is CASSPVAAGSFETQYF. The CDR3 DNA reads as TGTGCCAGCTCACCGGTGGCCGCCGGGTCCTTTGAGACCCAGTACTTC.

The rearrangement joins TRBV30 to TRBJ2-3; possible D gene TRBD2, 5 bases. V lost 3 bases, J lost 6 bases, and 28 bases lay in between. CDR1 GTSNPN and CDR2 SVGIG come from the germline V gene (reference sequence). This CDR3 has 18 residues. In DNA, the CDR3 is TGTGCCTGGAGACCACGGACCCGTGGACTCCGCCCCAGGGATACGCAGTATTTT. It yields the protein CAWRPRTRGLRPRDTQYF. Full variable domain (rest looked up from reference TRBV30 and TRBJ2-3): SQTIHQWPATLVQPVGSPLSLECTVEGTSNPNLYWYRQAAGRGLQLLFYSVGIGQISSEVPQNLSASRPQDRQFILSSKKLLLSDSGFYLCAWRPRTRGLRPRDTQYFGPGTRLTVL.

The chain is built from TRBV7-9 and TRBJ2-1, with D perhaps TRBD2 (5 bases). The CDR3 covers 16 residues. Trimming cost V 8 bases and J 6 bases, with 23 bases left between them. Germline values: CDR1 SEHNR, CDR2 FQNEAQ (reference sequence). CDR3 region: CASWAFRTVPTNEQFF. In DNA, the CDR3 is TGTGCCAGCTGGGCCTTTAGGACTGTCCCTACCAATGAGCAGTTCTTC.

This clone was seen once. This chain connects TRBV30 to TRBJ1-3; a weak D match, TRBD1 (5 bases). This CDR3 is 13 amino acids long. V lost 5 bases, J lost 4 bases, and 12 bases lay in between. Germline V gene sequence: CDR1 GTSNPN, CDR2 SVGIG (reference sequence). In DNA form, the CDR3 reads TGTGCCTGGGACGGGACTCCGGGAAACACCATATATTTT. It encodes CAWDGTPGNTIYF. The whole variable domain, filled in from reference TRBV30 and TRBJ1-3, reads SQTIHQWPATLVQPVGSPLSLECTVEGTSNPNLYWYRQAAGRGLQLLFYSVGIGQISSEVPQNLSASRPQDRQFILSSKKLLLSDSGFYLCAWDGTPGNTIYFGEGSWLTVV.

Sample share makes this clone large. The V call is TRBV4-2, the J call TRBJ2-7, with 10 bases fitting TRBD1. J lost 0 bases, V lost 1 base, and 0 bases had no gene match. CDR3 size: 15 residues. Germline V gene data show CDR1 as LGHNA and CDR2 as YNFKEQ. In DNA form, the CDR3 reads TGTGCCAGCAGCCAAGGGACAGGGGGCTCCTACGAGCAGTACTTC. It yields the protein CASSQGTGGSYEQYF.

The chain combines TRBV7-8 with TRBJ2-1; 11 nucleotides match TRBD2. Per germline, CDR1 SGHVS and CDR2 FQNEAQ. V lost 1 base, J lost 2 bases, and 1 base stayed unmatched. The CDR3 length is 16 residues. DNA for the CDR3: TGTGCCAGCAGCTTAGAGACTAGCGGGACCTACAATGAGCAGTTCTTC. Translated, it gives CASSLETSGTYNEQFF. Based on the CDR3 plus reference TRBV7-8 and TRBJ2-1, the full variable domain is GAGVSQSPRYKVAKRGQDVALRCDPISGHVSLFWYQQALGQGPEFLTYFQNEAQLDKSGLPSDRFFAERPEGSVSTLKIQRTQQEDSAVYLCASSLETSGTYNEQFFGPGTRLTVL.

The chain uses TRBV18 and TRBJ2-6; D unresolved. V was pared by 3 bases and J by 3 bases, with 3 bases between. The CDR3 has 13 residues. Per the germline V gene, CDR1 is KGHSH and CDR2 is LQKENI. The CDR3 here is CASSPVGANVLTF. As DNA, the CDR3 is TGTGCCAGCTCACCCGTTGGGGCCAACGTCCTGACTTTC.

The V gene is TRBV27, the J gene TRBJ2-7; weak D call: TRBD1 (6 bases). Germline V CDR1 and CDR2: MNHEY, SMNVEV (reference sequence). This CDR3 is built from 16 residues. V was shortened by 2 bases and J by 1 base, with 15 bases between the two germline ends. The CDR3 here is CASSLAVGARSYEQYF. The DNA of the CDR3 is TGTGCCAGCAGTTTAGCGGTGGGGGCGAGGTCCTACGAGCAGTACTTC.

The chain is built from TRBV7-9 and TRBJ2-1; 8 nucleotides align to TRBD2. After removal of 5 bases from V and 7 bases from J, the junction contained 10 bases not matched to a gene. Germline V CDR1 and CDR2: SEHNR, FQNEAQ (reference sequence). The CDR3 is 15 amino acids. The DNA of the CDR3 is TGTGCCAGCAGCCTCAGGGGTAGCGGGACGAATGAGCAGTTCTTC. Protein product: CASSLRGSGTNEQFF.

V gene TRBV19 combines with J gene TRBJ2-2, with D perhaps matching TRBD2 (5 bases). Trimming shortened V by 6 bases and J by 3 bases, and 14 bases separated the two germline ends. Germline V gives CDR1 LNHDA, CDR2 SQIVND (reference sequence). The CDR3 totals 15 residues. CDR3 region: CASSPIQRDTGELFF. In DNA, the CDR3 is TGTGCCAGTAGCCCCATACAGAGGGACACCGGGGAGCTGTTTTTT.

The chain couples TRBV30 to TRBJ2-3; possibly TRBD1 for D (6 bases). The germline V gene has CDR1 GTSNPN and CDR2 SVGIG (reference sequence). The CDR3 has 15 amino acids. The ends were cut back, 1 base at V and 4 bases at J, with 15 bases in the middle. The CDR3, as DNA: TGTGCCTGGAGTGCTAGGGGGACATGGGCAGATACGCAGTATTTT. It is translated as CAWSARGTWADTQYF.

The chain recombines TRBV13 with TRBJ2-3, with TRBD2 matching 9 bases. Germline values: CDR1 PRHDT, CDR2 FYEKMQ (reference sequence). The CDR3 sequence is 16 residues long. V shed 4 bases and J 1 base; nucleotides not matched to a gene: 6. This chain's CDR3 is CASSSRGGVGTDTQYF. As DNA, the CDR3 is TGTGCCAGCAGCTCGCGGGGGGGGGTGGGCACAGATACGCAGTATTTT.

This rearrangement joins TRBV30 to TRBJ2-5; D call uncertain. Germline V gene sequence: CDR1 GTSNPN, CDR2 SVGIG (reference sequence). Trimming shortened V by 4 bases and J by 2 bases, and 11 bases separated the two germline ends. This CDR3 has 13 amino acids. In DNA, the CDR3 is TGTGCCTGGACAGCGCGTCAGCAAGAGACCCAGTACTTC. As protein: CAWTARQQETQYF.

The rearrangement links TRBV10-3 to TRBJ2-1, with 12 bases fitting TRBD1. The length of the CDR3 is 13 residues. Germline CDR1 and CDR2: ENHRY and SYGVKD. The junction had 5 bases not matched to a gene; V was cut back by 10 bases and J by 7 bases. The CDR3 is CATGQGAGNEQFF. The CDR3 coding sequence is TGTGCCACGGGACAGGGGGCTGGAAATGAGCAGTTCTTC.

The chain is built from TRBV19 and TRBJ1-6, with no clear D. Germline CDR1 and CDR2: LNHDA and SQIVND (reference sequence). The CDR3 totals 12 residues. The ends were cut back, 5 bases at V and 6 bases at J, with 5 bases in the middle. The CDR3 nucleotides are TGTGCCAGTAGTCCAATTAATTCACCCCTCCACTTT. Its protein is CASSPINSPLHF.

This chain connects TRBV28 to TRBJ2-7; 9 bases are a match to TRBD1. The CDR3 has 16 residues. The J segment lost 7 bases and the V segment lost 0 bases, leaving 10 bases of the junction unmatched. Germline CDR1 MDHEN, CDR2 SYDVKM. CDR3 coding DNA: TGTGCCAGCAGTTTATGGTTGACAGGGGGAGAAAAAGAGCAGTACTTC. This encodes CASSLWLTGGEKEQYF.

As concerns this clone: A junction end diverges from the germline sequence, so it may reflect a read error. The chain combines TRBV7-2 with TRBJ1-2; D is perhaps TRBD1 (5 bases). Germline V gene lookup returns CDR1 SGHTA and CDR2 FQGNSA. The CDR3 is 15 residues long. CDR3 bases: TGTGCCAGCAGCTTTACCGGGGCGGGGGTCCCGCTCCCTTTCTTC. Its translation: CASSFTGAGVPLPFF. Together with reference TRBV7-2 and TRBJ1-2, the CDR3 gives the full variable domain: GAGVSQSPSNKVTEKGKDVELRCDPISGHTALYWYRQSLGQGLEFLIYFQGNSAPDKSGLPSDRFSAERTGGSVSTLTIQRTQQEDSAVYLCASSFTGAGVPLPFFGSGTRLTVV.

The V and J genes are TRBV2 and TRBJ2-7; D perhaps matches TRBD1 (5 bases). The V gene lost 6 bases and the J gene lost 4 bases, with 13 bases spanning the gap. CDR1 SNHLY and CDR2 FYNNEI come from the germline V gene. This CDR3 is built from 13 residues. CDR3 sequence reads: CASRDPPGYEQYF. CDR3 coding DNA: TGTGCCAGCAGAGACCCCCCAGGGTACGAGCAGTACTTC.

The rearrangement links TRBV4-2 to TRBJ1-1, with D tentatively TRBD1 (6 bases). Germline V gene data show CDR1 as LGHNA and CDR2 as YNFKEQ. The ends were cut back, 1 base at V and 6 bases at J, with 12 bases in the middle. The CDR3 has 14 amino acids. In DNA, the CDR3 is TGTGCCAGCAGCCAAGTGGGGGGGGCGGCTGAAGCTTTCTTT. It is translated as CASSQVGGAAEAFF.

The chain uses TRBV27 and TRBJ2-3; 8 bases line up with TRBD1. The CDR3 runs 14 residues. Germline V lookup: CDR1 MNHEY, CDR2 SMNVEV (reference sequence). V shed 2 bases, J shed 6 bases, and the junction held 4 bases outside the gene matches. Here the CDR3 DNA reads TGTGCCAGCAGTTTACAGGGGGCGCAGGATACGCAGTATTTT. Translated, it gives CASSLQGAQDTQYF.